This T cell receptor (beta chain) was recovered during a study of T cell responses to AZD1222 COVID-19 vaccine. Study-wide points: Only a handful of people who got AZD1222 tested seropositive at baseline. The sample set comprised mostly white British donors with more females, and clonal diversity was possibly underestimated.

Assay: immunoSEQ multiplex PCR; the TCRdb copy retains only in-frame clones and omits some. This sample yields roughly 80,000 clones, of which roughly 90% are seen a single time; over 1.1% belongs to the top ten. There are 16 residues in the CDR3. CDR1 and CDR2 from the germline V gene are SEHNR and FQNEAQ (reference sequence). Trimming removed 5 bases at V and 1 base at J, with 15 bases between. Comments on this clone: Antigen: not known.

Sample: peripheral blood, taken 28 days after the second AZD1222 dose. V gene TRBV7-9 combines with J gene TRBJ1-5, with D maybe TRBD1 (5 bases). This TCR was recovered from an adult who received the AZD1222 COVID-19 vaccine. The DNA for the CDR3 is TGTGCCAGCAGCATGGGACCCCCAAACAGCAATCAGCCCCAGCATTTT. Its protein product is CASSMGPPNSNQPQHF.